This T cell receptor (beta chain) was sequenced for a study of blood T cell repertoires in COVID-19. Study as a whole: The origin of the acute and convalescent COVID-19 samples was the United States, Italy and Spain. PBMCs, B-cell-depleted T cells, or T cells were the source of the cDNA or gDNA that made up the material.

V was clipped by 1 base and J by 5 bases, with 6 bases between them. Per germline, CDR1 SGHRS and CDR2 YFSETQ. The CDR3 loop spans 13 amino acids. Original data processing: It was from reference gene primer amplification that nucleated cell counts were estimated. Profiling relied on immunoSEQ multiplex PCR, and the TCRdb table lists in-frame clones only, not all of them. D and trimming were read from the DNA, whereas the V and J calls and clone size are those reported in that table. The sample comprises roughly 150,000 clones, more than 75% of which are singletons, and 5% rests with the top ten. The chain links TRBV5-1 to TRBJ2-2; no firm D call. Source material: peripheral blood. The clonotype originates from a woman in her forties or fifties with acute or convalescent COVID-19. DNA of the CDR3: TGCGCCAGCAGCTTGACAGTAACCGGGGAGCTGTTTTTT. Amino acid sequence: CASSLTVTGELFF.